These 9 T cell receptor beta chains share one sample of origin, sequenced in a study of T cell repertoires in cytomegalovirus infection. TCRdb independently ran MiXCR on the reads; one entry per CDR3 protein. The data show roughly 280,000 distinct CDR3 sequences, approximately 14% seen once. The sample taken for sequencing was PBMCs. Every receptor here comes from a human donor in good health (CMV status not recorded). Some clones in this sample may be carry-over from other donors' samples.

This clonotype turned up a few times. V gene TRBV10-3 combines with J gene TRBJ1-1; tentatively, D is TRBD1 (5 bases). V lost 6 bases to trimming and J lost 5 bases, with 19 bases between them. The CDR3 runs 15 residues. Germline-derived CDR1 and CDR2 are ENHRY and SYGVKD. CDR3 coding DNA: TGTGCCATCAGCGACCCTGGGGGGATAAGGACTGAAGCTTTCTTT. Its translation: CAISDPGGIRTEAFF.

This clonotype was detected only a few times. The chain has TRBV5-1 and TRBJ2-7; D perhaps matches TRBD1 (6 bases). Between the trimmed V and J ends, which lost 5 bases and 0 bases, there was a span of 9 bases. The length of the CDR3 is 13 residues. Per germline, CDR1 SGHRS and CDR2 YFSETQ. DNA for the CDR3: TGCGCCAGCAGGACAGGATCCTCCTACGAGCAGTACTTC. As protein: CASRTGSSYEQYF.

This CDR3 is CASSPDLADNSPLHF. The CDR3 DNA sequence: TGTGCCAGCAGCCCTGACCTCGCAGATAATTCACCCCTCCACTTT. V usage is TRBV14 and J usage is TRBJ1-6, with D hard to call. Germline V gives CDR1 SGHDN, CDR2 FVKESK. V was trimmed by 4 bases and J by 5 bases, leaving 12 bases between them. This CDR3 is 15 amino acids long. Variable domain in full (rest from reference TRBV14 and TRBJ1-6): EAGVTQFPSHSVIEKGQTVTLRCDPISGHDNLYWYRRVMGKEIKFLLHFVKESKQDESGMPNNRFLAERTGGTYSTLKVQPAELEDSGVYFCASSPDLADNSPLHFGNGTRLTVT.

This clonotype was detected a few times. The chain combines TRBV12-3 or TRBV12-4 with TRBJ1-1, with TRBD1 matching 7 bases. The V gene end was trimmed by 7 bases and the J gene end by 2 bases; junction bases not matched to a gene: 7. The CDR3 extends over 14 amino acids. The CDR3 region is CASTSRDSNTEAFF. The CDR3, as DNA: TGTGCCAGCACTTCCCGGGACAGTAACACTGAAGCTTTCTTT.

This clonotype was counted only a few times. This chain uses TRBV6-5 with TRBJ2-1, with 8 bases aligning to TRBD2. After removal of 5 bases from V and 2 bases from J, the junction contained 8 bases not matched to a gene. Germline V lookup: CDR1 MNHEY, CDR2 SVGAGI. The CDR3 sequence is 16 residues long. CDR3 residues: CASSRRIAGTYNEQFF. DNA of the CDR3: TGTGCCAGCAGTCGCCGAATAGCGGGGACCTACAATGAGCAGTTCTTC.

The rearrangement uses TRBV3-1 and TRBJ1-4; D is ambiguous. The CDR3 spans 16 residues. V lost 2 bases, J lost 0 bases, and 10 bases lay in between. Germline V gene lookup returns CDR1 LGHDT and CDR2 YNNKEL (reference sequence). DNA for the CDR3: TGTGCCAGCAGCCAACCCACAAGCGCAACTAATGAAAAACTGTTTTTT. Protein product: CASSQPTSATNEKLFF. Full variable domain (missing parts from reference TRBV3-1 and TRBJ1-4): DTAVSQTPKYLVTQMGNDKSIKCEQNLGHDTMYWYKQDSKKFLKIMFSYNNKELIINETVPNRFSPKSPDKAHLNLHINSLELGDSAVYFCASSQPTSATNEKLFFGSGTQLSVL.

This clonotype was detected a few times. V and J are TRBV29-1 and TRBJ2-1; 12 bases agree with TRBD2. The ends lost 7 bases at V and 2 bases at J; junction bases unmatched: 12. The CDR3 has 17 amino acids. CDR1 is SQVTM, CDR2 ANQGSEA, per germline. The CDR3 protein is CSALTSGRQVTYNEQFF. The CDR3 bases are TGCAGCGCCCTGACTAGCGGGAGACAGGTTACCTACAATGAGCAGTTCTTC.

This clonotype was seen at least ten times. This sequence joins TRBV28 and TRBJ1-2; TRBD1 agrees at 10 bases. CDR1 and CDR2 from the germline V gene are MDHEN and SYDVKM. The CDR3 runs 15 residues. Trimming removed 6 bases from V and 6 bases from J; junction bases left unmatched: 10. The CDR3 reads CASRLLQTGGDGYTF. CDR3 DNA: TGTGCCAGCAGACTACTCCAGACAGGGGGCGATGGCTACACCTTC.

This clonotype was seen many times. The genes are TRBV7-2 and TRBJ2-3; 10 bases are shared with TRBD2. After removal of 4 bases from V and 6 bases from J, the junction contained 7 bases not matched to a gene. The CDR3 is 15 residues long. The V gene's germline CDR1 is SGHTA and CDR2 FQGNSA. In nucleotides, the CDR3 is TGTGCCAGCAGCTCTCTAGCGGGGGCTCCGGATACGCAGTATTTT. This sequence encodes CASSSLAGAPDTQYF.